Listed below are T cell receptor beta chains from one sample, sequenced in a study of regulatory T cells in long-lasting Graves disease. TCRdb re-called the multiplex PCR reads through MiXCR, storing one row per CDR3 protein. The sample has around 470,000 distinct CDR3 sequences, approximately 15% seen once. These data also formed part of another study, on T cells in Graves' hyperthyroidism and ophthalmopathy.

The specimen was peripheral blood mononuclear cells (PBMCs), collected at new diagnosis, from a patient treated with antithyroid drugs. The receptors here all came from a woman between 45 and 60 years old with Graves disease. The CDR3 runs from the conserved cysteine through the conserved F or W. A D gene is named only where the DNA matches it firmly. Rows give clone size only sometimes, using once, few, many, or a class for an expanded clone.

len: 17
d_gene: TRBD1
v_gene: TRBV12-5
j_gene: TRBJ2-3
abundance: many
CDR3aa: CASGPTLGQGVPDTQYF
CDR3nt: TGTGCTAGTGGTCCAACCTTAGGACAGGGAGTCCCAGATACGCAGTATTTT

len: 14
d_gene: NA
v_gene: TRBV27
j_gene: TRBJ2-3
abundance: many
CDR3aa: CASSLTWGTDTQYF
CDR3nt: TGTGCCAGCAGCTTAACATGGGGCACAGATACGCAGTATTTT

len: 17
d_gene: TRBD1
v_gene: TRBV27
j_gene: TRBJ2-1
abundance: many
CDR3aa: CASSLSGQGARYNEQFF
CDR3nt: TGTGCCAGCAGTTTATCGGGACAGGGGGCGCGGTACAATGAGCAGTTCTTC

len: 15
d_gene: TRBD2
v_gene: TRBV14
j_gene: TRBJ2-5
abundance: many
CDR3aa: CASSQGGSGGETQYF
CDR3nt: TGTGCCAGCAGCCAAGGCGGGAGTGGCGGAGAGACCCAGTACTTC

len: 10
d_gene: NA
v_gene: TRBV29-1
j_gene: TRBJ2-1
abundance: NA
CDR3aa: CSLIKPPQFF
CDR3nt: TGCAGCCTTATCAAACCCCCGCAGTTCTTC

len: 17
d_gene: TRBD2
v_gene: TRBV5-1
j_gene: TRBJ2-1
abundance: NA
CDR3aa: CASSPILGLAGENEQFF
CDR3nt: TGCGCCAGCAGCCCTATCCTAGGACTAGCGGGAGAAAATGAGCAGTTCTTC

len: 12
d_gene: NA
v_gene: TRBV12-3/TRBV12-4
j_gene: TRBJ2-2
abundance: many
CDR3aa: CASSPTLGELFF
CDR3nt: TGTGCCAGCAGCCCGACCTTGGGGGAGCTGTTTTTT

len: 16
d_gene: NA
v_gene: TRBV3-1
j_gene: TRBJ2-5
abundance: NA
CDR3aa: CASSQDWGLEQETQYF
CDR3nt: TGTGCCAGCAGCCAAGATTGGGGGCTAGAACAAGAGACCCAGTACTTC

len: 15
d_gene: NA
v_gene: TRBV28
j_gene: TRBJ2-6
abundance: few
CDR3aa: CASKGFGSGANVLTF
CDR3nt: TGTGCCAGCAAAGGGTTCGGTTCTGGGGCCAACGTCCTGACTTTC

len: 14
d_gene: TRBD2
v_gene: TRBV20-1
j_gene: TRBJ2-1
abundance: few
CDR3aa: CSAPTSGRAHEQFF
CDR3nt: TGCAGTGCACCGACTAGCGGGAGGGCCCATGAGCAGTTCTTC

len: 15
d_gene: TRBD1
v_gene: TRBV6-1
j_gene: TRBJ1-6
abundance: few
CDR3aa: CASRGTDLYNSPLHF
CDR3nt: TGTGCCAGCCGTGGGACAGATCTCTATAATTCACCCCTCCACTTT

len: 13
d_gene: TRBD1
v_gene: TRBV3-1
j_gene: TRBJ1-2
abundance: many
CDR3aa: CASSQDRGRGYTF
CDR3nt: TGTGCCAGCAGCCAAGACAGGGGGCGAGGCTACACCTTC

len: 12
d_gene: NA
v_gene: TRBV29-1
j_gene: TRBJ2-7
abundance: NA
CDR3aa: CSVGGLTYEQYF
CDR3nt: TGCAGCGTTGGTGGCTTAACCTACGAGCAGTACTTC

len: 16
d_gene: TRBD2
v_gene: TRBV7-9
j_gene: TRBJ2-7
abundance: many
CDR3aa: CASSLFLGSGMREQYF
CDR3nt: TGTGCCAGCAGCTTATTCCTGGGTAGCGGGATGAGAGAGCAGTACTTC

len: 16
d_gene: TRBD2
v_gene: TRBV28
j_gene: TRBJ2-3
abundance: many
CDR3aa: CASSAAAGGATDTQYF
CDR3nt: TGTGCCAGCAGTGCGGCTGCGGGAGGAGCCACAGATACGCAGTATTTT

len: 14
d_gene: NA
v_gene: TRBV5-1
j_gene: TRBJ1-2
abundance: NA
CDR3aa: CASSQGIQGAGYTF
CDR3nt: TGCGCCAGCAGCCAGGGTATACAGGGTGCCGGCTACACCTTC

len: 16
d_gene: TRBD1
v_gene: TRBV11-2
j_gene: TRBJ2-1
abundance: many
CDR3aa: CASSSMRDRGGNEQFF
CDR3nt: TGTGCCAGCAGCTCCATGAGGGACAGGGGAGGCAATGAGCAGTTCTTC

len: 16
d_gene: NA
v_gene: TRBV28
j_gene: TRBJ2-7
abundance: many
CDR3aa: CASHSIAGDTTYEQYF
CDR3nt: TGTGCCAGCCATTCCATAGCAGGGGACACCACCTACGAGCAGTACTTC

len: 17
d_gene: TRBD1
v_gene: TRBV2
j_gene: TRBJ1-1
abundance: many
CDR3aa: CASSEGETGGLNTEAFF
CDR3nt: TGTGCCAGCAGTGAAGGCGAGACAGGGGGCTTGAACACTGAAGCTTTCTTT

len: 15
d_gene: NA
v_gene: TRBV29-1
j_gene: TRBJ2-5
abundance: few
CDR3aa: CSVEERTEGGETQYF
CDR3nt: TGCAGCGTTGAAGAGAGGACTGAAGGGGGGGAGACCCAGTACTTC

len: 14
d_gene: NA
v_gene: TRBV27
j_gene: TRBJ1-2
abundance: few
CDR3aa: CASAWGRGAGGYTF
CDR3nt: TGTGCCAGCGCGTGGGGTCGGGGGGCTGGTGGCTACACCTTC

len: 15
d_gene: NA
v_gene: TRBV9
j_gene: TRBJ2-2
abundance: NA
CDR3aa: CASSMRDGRTGELFF
CDR3nt: TGTGCCAGCAGCATGAGGGACGGACGGACCGGGGAGCTGTTTTTT

len: 15
d_gene: TRBD2
v_gene: TRBV20-1
j_gene: TRBJ2-1
abundance: many
CDR3aa: CSVLAGLSSYNEQFF
CDR3nt: TGCAGTGTACTAGCGGGTCTCAGCTCCTACAATGAGCAGTTCTTC

len: 18
d_gene: TRBD2
v_gene: TRBV7-9
j_gene: TRBJ2-1
abundance: NA
CDR3aa: CASSHGASGTIRGNEQFF
CDR3nt: TGTGCCAGCAGCCATGGGGCTAGCGGGACAATACGGGGCAATGAGCAGTTCTTC

len: 16
d_gene: TRBD2
v_gene: TRBV7-9
j_gene: TRBJ2-1
abundance: many
CDR3aa: CASSPESGRAYNEQFF
CDR3nt: TGTGCCAGCAGCCCCGAGAGCGGGAGGGCCTACAATGAGCAGTTCTTC

len: 13
d_gene: NA
v_gene: TRBV12-3/TRBV12-4
j_gene: TRBJ1-2
abundance: many
CDR3aa: CASSLFATAGYTF
CDR3nt: TGTGCCAGCAGTTTGTTCGCGACAGCTGGCTACACCTTC

len: 16
d_gene: NA
v_gene: TRBV14
j_gene: TRBJ2-7
abundance: few
CDR3aa: CASSQDRGRKFYEQYF
CDR3nt: TGTGCCAGCAGCCAAGATCGAGGCAGAAAATTCTACGAGCAGTACTTC

len: 16
d_gene: TRBD2
v_gene: TRBV27
j_gene: TRBJ2-1
abundance: many
CDR3aa: CASSPGGGSSYNEQFF
CDR3nt: TGTGCCAGCAGCCCCGGCGGCGGGAGCTCCTACAATGAGCAGTTCTTC

len: 15
d_gene: NA
v_gene: TRBV12-3/TRBV12-4
j_gene: TRBJ1-4
abundance: NA
CDR3aa: CASSIEGSTNEKLFF
CDR3nt: TGTGCCAGCAGTATCGAGGGCTCAACTAATGAAAAACTGTTTTTT

len: 15
d_gene: NA
v_gene: TRBV11-2
j_gene: TRBJ2-3
abundance: many
CDR3aa: CASSPGTFLGDTQYF
CDR3nt: TGTGCCAGCAGCCCAGGGACTTTCCTCGGAGATACGCAGTATTTT

len: 13
d_gene: NA
v_gene: TRBV20-1
j_gene: TRBJ1-1
abundance: many
CDR3aa: CSASRWGDTEAFF
CDR3nt: TGCAGTGCTAGCAGGTGGGGGGACACTGAAGCTTTCTTT

len: 16
d_gene: NA
v_gene: TRBV24-1
j_gene: TRBJ2-2
abundance: NA
CDR3aa: CTTSDLVQGATGELFF
CDR3nt: TGTACCACCAGTGATTTGGTGCAGGGAGCCACCGGGGAGCTGTTTTTT

len: 15
d_gene: TRBD2
v_gene: TRBV7-2
j_gene: TRBJ2-2
abundance: many
CDR3aa: CASRTIAGSTGELFF
CDR3nt: TGTGCCAGCAGGACCATAGCGGGGTCAACCGGGGAGCTGTTTTTT

len: 13
d_gene: NA
v_gene: TRBV18
j_gene: TRBJ1-2
abundance: NA
CDR3aa: CASSPAGLDGYTF
CDR3nt: TGTGCCAGCTCACCTGCAGGTCTCGATGGCTACACCTTC

len: 16
d_gene: TRBD1
v_gene: TRBV11-2
j_gene: TRBJ2-2
abundance: many
CDR3aa: CASSLYQGAGTGELFF
CDR3nt: TGTGCCAGCAGCTTGTACCAGGGGGCCGGCACCGGGGAGCTGTTTTTT